This TCR beta chain was recorded in a study of blood T cell repertoires in COVID-19. Looking at the study overall: Collection of acute and convalescent COVID-19 samples took place in the United States, Italy and Spain.

Sequencing used immunoSEQ multiplex PCR; TCRdb keeps in-frame clones, though not all of them. The table has under 200,000 clones, about three quarters seen once. Sequencing input: peripheral blood. This clonotype originated in a man between 60 and 70 years old with acute or convalescent COVID-19.

The CDR3 loop reads CASSVTAGGTGELFF. DNA of the CDR3: TGTGCCAGCAGCGTAACAGCGGGGGGCACCGGGGAGCTGTTTTTT. This chain links TRBV9 with TRBJ2-2; 9 bases are shared with TRBD2. With 1 base clipped from V and 4 bases from J, the junction kept 2 bases outside the gene matches. CDR1 and CDR2 from the germline V gene are SGDLS and YYNGEE. This CDR3 is 15 amino acids long.